One TCR beta chain is described in this entry. These data belong to a study of cytomegalovirus exposure and HLA in healthy donors. Overall study context: One earlier analysis, a look at some 180 million T cells, found about 100 million unique TCR beta sequences.

Trimming left V 4 bases short and J 6 bases short, with 13 bases between. CDR1 is SGHDT, CDR2 YYEEEE, per germline. CDR3 size: 14 residues. With 60 Vbeta and 13 Jbeta primers, the PCR was carried out. Some clones are missing from TCRdb's copy, which holds only in-frame ones; the method was immunoSEQ multiplex PCR. The table records tens of thousands of clones, over 75% of them present only once. The material sequenced was PBMCs. The origin of this receptor is a male donor in good health and CMV-seropositive. The rearrangement uses TRBV5-6 and TRBJ2-2; D perhaps matches TRBD2 (6 bases). CDR3 sequence (DNA): TGTGCCAGCAGCGCCTGGAGGGCGGCCGGGGAGCTGTTTTTT. This translates into CASSAWRAAGELFF.